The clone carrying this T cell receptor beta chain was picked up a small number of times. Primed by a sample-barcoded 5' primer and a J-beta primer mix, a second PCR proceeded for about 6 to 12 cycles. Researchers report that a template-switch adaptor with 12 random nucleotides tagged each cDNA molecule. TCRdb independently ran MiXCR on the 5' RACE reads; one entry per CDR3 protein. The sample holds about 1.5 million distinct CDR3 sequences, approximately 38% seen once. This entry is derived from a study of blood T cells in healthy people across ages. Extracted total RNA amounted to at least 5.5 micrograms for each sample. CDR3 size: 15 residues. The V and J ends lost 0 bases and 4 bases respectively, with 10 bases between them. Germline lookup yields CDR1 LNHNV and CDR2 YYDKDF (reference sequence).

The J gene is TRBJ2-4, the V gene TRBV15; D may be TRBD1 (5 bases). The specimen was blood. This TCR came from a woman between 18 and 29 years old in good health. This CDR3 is CATSRDGAQKNIQYF. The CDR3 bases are TGTGCCACCAGCAGAGATGGGGCCCAGAAAAACATTCAGTACTTC.